The clone carrying this T cell receptor (beta chain) was picked up a small number of times. Its antigen remains unidentified. Reverse transcribing all isolated RNA meant expressed TCRB transcripts were sequenced. Here immunoSEQ multiplex PCR was the method, and the copy in TCRdb shows in-frame clones only, minus some. The table lists roughly 140,000 clones, under 60% of them singletons, with around 0.39% in the top ten. The single heparinised draw taken from each donor contained about 100 mL of blood on average. The data were obtained in a study of beta chain features in type 1 diabetes. Findings and caveats of the study: Unsettled here was the matter of whether HLA type influences TCRB rearrangement.

The CDR3 loop spans 14 amino acids. CDR1 is MNHNY, CDR2 SVGAGI, per germline (reference sequence). The junction had 8 bases not matched to a gene; V was cut back by 7 bases and J by 4 bases. The gene calls are TRBV6-6 and TRBJ1-1, with TRBD1 identical over 8 bases. The TCR sequence derives from a man aged 18 to 30 in good health. Material: Tregs from blood. The CDR3 DNA sequence: TGTGCCAGCACGGGAACCAGGGGGCTCACTGAAGCTTTCTTT. Translating it yields CASTGTRGLTEAFF.